This T cell receptor beta chain was captured by sequencing in a study of T cells in Graves' hyperthyroidism and ophthalmopathy (dated by TCRdb to 2018 to 2020). A note on the overall study: Peripheral blood was collected at initial diagnosis, before any treatment. To identify distinguishing TCR V-J signatures, a discovery cohort of 100 patients was used, comprising 43 with Graves' ophthalmopathy and 57 with stable Graves' hyperthyroidism. Whether ophthalmopathy could be predicted prospectively was tested in an independent validation cohort made up of about 18 hyperthyroidism patients plus 17 patients who later progressed to ophthalmopathy. The roughly 100 discovery patients were randomly split 7:3 into training and test sets. The study also compared thyroid tissue and blood T-cell repertoires from 5 to 7 Graves' hyperthyroidism patients. After sampling, hyperthyroidism patients received methimazole starting at 30 mg daily, and ophthalmopathy patients received high-dose intravenous methylprednisolone. According to the paper, TCR Vbeta CDR3 sequencing was carried out on 135 peripheral blood samples, which came from 40 to 45 ophthalmopathy, under 80 hyperthyroidism and around 17 progressor patients.

Graves' hyperthyroidism was defined as stable when no progression to ophthalmopathy occurred over 18 months of follow-up. Hyperthyroidism patients were newly diagnosed, with disease duration under 2 months, and aged 18 to 65 years. Exclusion was applied to patients with uncontrolled infections, other autoimmune diseases, pregnancy or lactation. Clinical symptoms, serum thyroxine and TRAb, thyroid ultrasound, and orbital computed tomography formed the basis for the diagnoses. PBMCs were separated from 10 ml of fresh peripheral blood using Ficoll-Paque density gradient centrifugation. Total RNA was extracted with Trizol reagent, and quality was checked on an Agilent 2100 Bioanalyzer. This clonotype was seen repeatedly, ten times or more. There is no known antigen for this receptor. Per-base quality was not reported, and no clone a single base away is much larger than it. The TCR beta CDR3 regions were amplified from the RNA transcripts. The first round of RT-PCR for the TCR CDR3 was performed with the HTBI primer set and the Qiagen OneStep RT-PCR kit. Libraries were constructed in a second round of multiplex PCR, after which size selection and purification were performed. Sequencing of the libraries was done on an Illumina HiSeq2000 using paired-end 100 bp reads. As for the authors' bioinformatics: SOAPnuke was used to process the raw data, removing reads that contained adapters or uncalled bases, had a mean Phred below 15, or lacked an exact match to the constant primer or identifier. High-quality paired reads were merged using COPE v1.2.5, and each unique nucleotide sequence was defined as a clonotype. MiTCR v1.1 was used to align clonotypes to the IMGT TRBV, TRBD and TRBJ reference segments. Analysis was restricted to V-J combinations with a frequency above 0.0001, which covered just over 98% of repertoires. A TCS score was defined as the ratio between F50 (clonal expansion) and ExV (chaos), using BLOSUM62-based TCRdist between CDR3 peptides within each V-J. Welch's t-statistics and random forest reduced 500 to 550 V-J features to roughly 13, which were used in a naive Bayes classifier (R e1071). The raw public reads went through TCRdb reprocessing: fastp at Q25, MiXCR clone calling, in-frame beta chains kept. When rows share a CDR3 protein, they turn into one entry using the most common DNA and genes. These V and J calls are TCRdb output, not the study's own analysis. The table for this sample lists roughly 660,000 distinct CDR3 sequences; roughly a sixth of them were counted only once. Jointly, the top ten make up less than 20% of the sample.

On the study overall, not on this receptor specifically: Sample size was not statistically predetermined, and blinding of investigators to group allocation was not performed. In cross-validation, a model built on a 13 V-J signature told ophthalmopathy apart from stable hyperthyroidism with approximately 90% sensitivity and roughly 82% specificity, and in testing the same model reached 80%/75%. Most expanded thyroid clonotypes (frequency above 0.001) were also found in blood, which suggests that blood repertoires may mirror thyroid immune responses. In validation, the model predicted progression to ophthalmopathy with approximately 70% sensitivity and approximately 78% specificity, a median of 6.5 months before onset.

Sequenced: blood. The TCR sequence derives from a man aged 45-65 years with Graves' hyperthyroidism.

The DNA is as follows: TGTGCCAGCGAGGGACAGAACTATGGCTACACCTTC. Its amino acids are CASEGQNYGYTF. The chain couples TRBV30 to TRBJ1-2; 7 nucleotides in the junction match TRBD1. Sequences GTSNPN (CDR1) and SVGIG (CDR2) are obtained from the germline V gene (reference sequence). The CDR3 contains 12 residues, cysteine and phenylalanine counted. Here the CDR3 DNA is all that survives: 36 bases in frame from base 1. V trim: 8 bases; J trim: 2 bases; unmatched bases: 5.